Below are 7 T cell receptor beta chains sequenced from a single sample in a study of somatic mutations in cytotoxic T cells in rheumatoid arthritis. This table comes from immunoSEQ multiplex PCR, and its TCRdb copy is limited to in-frame clones, with some not included. The sample lists some 7,000 clones, roughly 69% seen once, with 15% to 20% in the top ten. The sequenced sample was CD8+ T cells sorted from blood. These receptor sequences come from an adult with rheumatoid arthritis.

This chain joins TRBV15 and TRBJ1-1; no clear D. Germline V CDR1 and CDR2: LNHNV, YYDKDF (reference sequence). Trimming pared 4 bases from V and 6 bases from J, leaving 9 bases between. The CDR3 length is 12 residues. Here the CDR3 reads CATSTQWAEAFF. In DNA, the CDR3 is TGTGCCACCAGCACGCAGTGGGCTGAAGCTTTCTTT.

The V gene is TRBV19, the J gene TRBJ2-3; 10 positions agree with TRBD2. The CDR3 is made up of 14 amino acids. V was clipped by 5 bases and J by 5 bases; unmatched bases: 4. From germline, CDR1 is LNHDA and CDR2 SQIVND (reference sequence). CDR3 sequence (DNA): TGTGCCAGTAGTCTTTCTAGCGGGAGAGATACGCAGTATTTT. Amino acid sequence: CASSLSSGRDTQYF.

This chain uses TRBV12-5 with TRBJ2-1; weak D call: TRBD1 (7 bases). This CDR3 comprises 16 residues. Per germline, CDR1 LGHNT and CDR2 FRNRAP. Trimming pared 3 bases from V and 7 bases from J, leaving 19 bases between. The CDR3: CASGFSTSQGGNEQFF. CDR3 nucleotide sequence: TGTGCTAGTGGTTTCTCAACTAGCCAGGGGGGTAATGAGCAGTTCTTC.

The chain has TRBV6-5 and TRBJ2-6; no clear D. Germline V gene data show CDR1 as MNHEY and CDR2 as SVGAGI. The CDR3 covers 15 residues. Trimming shortened V by 5 bases and J by 4 bases, and 12 bases separated the two germline ends. Here the CDR3 reads CASSISRTGANVLTF. In DNA, the CDR3 is TGTGCCAGCAGTATTTCGCGCACGGGGGCCAACGTCCTGACTTTC.

The rearrangement links TRBV9 to TRBJ2-7; D uncertain. CDR3 length: 15 amino acids. Per the germline V gene, CDR1 is SGDLS and CDR2 is YYNGEE. V dropped 0 bases and J dropped 5 bases, with 15 bases sitting between them. CDR3 protein: CASSVDPSWGDEQYF. In DNA form, the CDR3 reads TGTGCCAGCAGCGTAGATCCAAGTTGGGGTGACGAGCAGTACTTC. Full variable domain (remainder filled in from reference TRBV9 and TRBJ2-7): DSGVTQTPKHLITATGQRVTLRCSPRSGDLSVYWYQQSLDQGLQFLIQYYNGEERAKGNILERFSAQQFPDLHSELNLSSLELGDSALYFCASSVDPSWGDEQYFGPGTRLTVT.

The chain is built from TRBV7-8 and TRBJ2-7; TRBD2 matches 9 bases. This CDR3 contains 15 residues. The germline gives CDR1 SGHVS, CDR2 FQNEAQ. Trimming cost V 3 bases and J 7 bases; bases outside gene matches: 10. The CDR3 DNA is TGTGCCAGCAGCTTCGCTTCGCGGGAGGGCTGGGAGCAGTACTTC. Encoded protein: CASSFASREGWEQYF.

The CDR3 DNA reads TGTGCCAGCTCGGCGGACGGAGCAACTAATGAAAAACTGTTTTTT. This encodes CASSADGATNEKLFF. The chain joins TRBV18 to TRBJ1-4; D not resolved. In germline, CDR1 is KGHSH, CDR2 LQKENI. V was cut by 6 bases and J by 0 bases, with 11 bases left in between. This CDR3 contains 15 residues.